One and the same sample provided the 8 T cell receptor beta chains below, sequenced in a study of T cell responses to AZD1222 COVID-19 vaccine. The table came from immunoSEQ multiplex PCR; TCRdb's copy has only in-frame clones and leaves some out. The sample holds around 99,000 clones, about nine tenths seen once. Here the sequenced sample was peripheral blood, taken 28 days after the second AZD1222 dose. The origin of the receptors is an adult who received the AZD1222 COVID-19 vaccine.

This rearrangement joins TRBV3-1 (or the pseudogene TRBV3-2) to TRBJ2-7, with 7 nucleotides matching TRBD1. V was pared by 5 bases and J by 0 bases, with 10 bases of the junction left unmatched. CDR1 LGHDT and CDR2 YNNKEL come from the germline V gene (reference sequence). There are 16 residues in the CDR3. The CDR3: CASSLLQGSPSYEQYF. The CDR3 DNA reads TGTGCCAGCAGCTTGTTACAGGGGTCTCCCTCCTACGAGCAGTACTTC.

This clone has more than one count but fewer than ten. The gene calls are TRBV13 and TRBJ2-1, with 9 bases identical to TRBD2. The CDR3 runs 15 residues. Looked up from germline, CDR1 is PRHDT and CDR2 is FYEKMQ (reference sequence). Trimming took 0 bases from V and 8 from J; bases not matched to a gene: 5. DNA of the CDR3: TGTGCCAGCAGCTTAGGGACTAGCGGCCAAGATGAGCAGTTCTTC. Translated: CASSLGTSGQDEQFF.

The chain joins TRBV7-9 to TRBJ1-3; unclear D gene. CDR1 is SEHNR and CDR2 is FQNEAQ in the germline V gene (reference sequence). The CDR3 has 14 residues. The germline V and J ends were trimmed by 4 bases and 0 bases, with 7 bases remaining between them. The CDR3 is CASSYGFSGNTIYF. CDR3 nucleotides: TGTGCCAGCAGCTATGGATTCTCTGGAAACACCATATATTTT.

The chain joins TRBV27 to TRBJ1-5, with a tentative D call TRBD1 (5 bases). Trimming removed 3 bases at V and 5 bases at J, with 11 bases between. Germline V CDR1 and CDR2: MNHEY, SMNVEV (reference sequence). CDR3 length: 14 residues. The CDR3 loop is CASSFGGGDQPQHF. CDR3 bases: TGTGCCAGCAGTTTCGGGGGAGGGGATCAGCCCCAGCATTTT.

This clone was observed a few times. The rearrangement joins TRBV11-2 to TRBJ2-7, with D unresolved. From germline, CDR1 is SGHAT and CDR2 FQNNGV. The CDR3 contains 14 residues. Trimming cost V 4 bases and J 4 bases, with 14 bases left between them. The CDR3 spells CASSSLLRVYEQYF. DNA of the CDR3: TGTGCCAGCAGCTCCCTACTAAGGGTTTACGAGCAGTACTTC.

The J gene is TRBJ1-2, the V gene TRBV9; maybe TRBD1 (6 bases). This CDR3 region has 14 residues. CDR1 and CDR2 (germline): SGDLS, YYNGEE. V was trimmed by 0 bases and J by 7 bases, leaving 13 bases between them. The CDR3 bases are TGTGCCAGCAGCGTAGCTCCAGGGGCGGGTGGCTACACCTTC. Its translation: CASSVAPGAGGYTF.

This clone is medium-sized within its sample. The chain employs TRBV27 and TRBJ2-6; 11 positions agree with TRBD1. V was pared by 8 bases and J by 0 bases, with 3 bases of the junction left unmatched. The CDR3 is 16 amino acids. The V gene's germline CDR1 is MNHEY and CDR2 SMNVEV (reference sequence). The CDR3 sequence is CASSGTGGSGANVLTF. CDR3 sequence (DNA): TGTGCCAGCTCCGGGACAGGGGGCTCTGGGGCCAACGTCCTGACTTTC.

The CDR3 region is CASSESGDGNYGYTF. DNA for the CDR3: TGCGCCAGCAGTGAGTCCGGGGACGGAAACTATGGCTACACCTTC. J is TRBJ1-2 and V is TRBV10-2; D may be TRBD1 (5 bases). The length of the CDR3 is 15 residues. Trimming cost V 0 bases and J 2 bases, with 10 bases left between them. Germline V lookup: CDR1 WSHSY, CDR2 SAAADI.